This is a list of T cell receptor beta chains from one sample in a study of OX40 agonist ivuxolimab in advanced cancers. Measured with immunoSEQ multiplex PCR; TCRdb has only the in-frame clones, and not every one. The sample has 20,000 to 30,000 clones, about 88% seen once. Sequenced material: CD4+ or CD8+ T cells sorted from blood, taken in a trial of the OX40 agonist ivuxolimab. These receptors originate from an adult with an advanced solid tumor such as melanoma, head and neck, liver or kidney cancer. CDR3s include the opening cysteine and the closing phenylalanine or tryptophan. Fields, in order: V gene, clone size, D gene, J gene, CDR3 protein, CDR3 DNA. The D gene is left open where the match is weak. Size tells how often a clone was seen (once, few, many) or the class of an expanded clone, and some rows leave it out.

TRBV7-6,.,.,TRBJ2-7,CASSPGPSYEQYF,TGTGCCAGCAGCCCCGGGCCGTCCTACGAGCAGTACTTC
TRBV28,.,.,TRBJ2-1,CASSSLRGRNEQFF,TGTGCCAGCAGTTCCCTCCGGGGACGGAATGAGCAGTTCTTC
TRBV5-4,once,.,TRBJ2-3,CASSSAPGNTQYF,TGTGCCAGCAGCTCCGCTCCGGGGAATACGCAGTATTTT
TRBV6-5,.,.,TRBJ2-1,CASSYHSGESVEQFF,TGTGCCAGCAGTTACCATTCGGGAGAATCGGTTGAGCAGTTCTTC
TRBV7-9,.,.,TRBJ2-1,CASSPLEGNEQFF,TGTGCCAGCAGCCCCTTAGAAGGGAATGAGCAGTTCTTC
TRBV11-2,.,.,TRBJ1-1,CASSLGALMNTEAFF,TGTGCCAGCAGCCTGGGGGCTCTGATGAACACTGAAGCTTTCTTT
TRBV7-3,.,TRBD2,TRBJ2-3,CASSLTSGEVDTQYF,TGTGCCAGCAGCTTAACTAGCGGGGAGGTAGATACGCAGTATTTT
TRBV4-3,.,.,TRBJ1-2,CASSQDKPDILFNYGYTF,TGCGCCAGCAGCCAAGATAAACCGGACATCCTCTTTAACTATGGCTACACCTTC
TRBV7-9,.,.,TRBJ1-2,CASSLFSDYGYTF,TGTGCCAGCAGCTTATTTTCAGACTATGGCTACACCTTC
TRBV19,.,.,TRBJ1-6,CASSSAGGGNSPLHF,TGTGCCAGTAGTTCGGCCGGCGGGGGTAATTCACCCCTCCACTTT
TRBV6-1,.,.,TRBJ2-7,CASSYEASLYF,TGTGCCAGCAGTTACGAGGCTAGTCTGTACTTC
TRBV6-5,.,.,TRBJ1-1,CASSYPQAGHTEAFF,TGTGCCAGCAGTTACCCCCAGGCAGGGCACACTGAAGCTTTCTTT